This TCR beta chain was sequenced during a study of beta chain features in type 1 diabetes. With respect to this clone: Antigen specificity is unknown.

Study outcomes and limitations: TCRB CDR3s were moderately but significantly shorter in Type 1 diabetes patients in all four CD4+ subsets. The study left unresolved whether HLA type influences TCRB rearrangement.

The study reverse transcribed the entire isolated RNA, so it sequenced expressed TCRB transcripts. The method was immunoSEQ multiplex PCR; TCRdb's version includes in-frame clones alone and lacks a portion of them. This table has almost 350,000 clones, around 9.7% appearing once. Germline values: CDR1 KGHSH, CDR2 LQKENI. The CDR3 covers 17 residues. Losses at the gene ends were 4 bases for V and 4 bases for J; bases not matched to a gene: 11. The source is a man aged 25-45 years with type 1 diabetes. The specimen was central memory CD4+ T cells from blood. This rearrangement joins TRBV18 to TRBJ2-2; 8 bases match TRBD1. The CDR3: CASSQLDRGDGTGELFF. The CDR3 bases are TGTGCCAGCTCACAACTCGACAGGGGTGATGGCACCGGGGAGCTGTTTTTT.